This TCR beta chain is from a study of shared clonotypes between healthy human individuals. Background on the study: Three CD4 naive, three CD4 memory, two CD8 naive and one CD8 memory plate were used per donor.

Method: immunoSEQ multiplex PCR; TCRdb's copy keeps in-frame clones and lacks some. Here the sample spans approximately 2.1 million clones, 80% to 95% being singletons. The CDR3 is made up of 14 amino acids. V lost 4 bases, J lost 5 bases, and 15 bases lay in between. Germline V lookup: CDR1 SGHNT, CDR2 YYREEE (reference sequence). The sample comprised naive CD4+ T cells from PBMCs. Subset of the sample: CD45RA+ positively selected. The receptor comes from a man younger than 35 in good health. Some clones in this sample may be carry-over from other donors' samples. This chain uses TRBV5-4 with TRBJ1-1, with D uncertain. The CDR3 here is CASSPTGLGTEAFF. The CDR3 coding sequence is TGTGCCAGCAGCCCAACTGGTTTGGGGACTGAAGCTTTCTTT.